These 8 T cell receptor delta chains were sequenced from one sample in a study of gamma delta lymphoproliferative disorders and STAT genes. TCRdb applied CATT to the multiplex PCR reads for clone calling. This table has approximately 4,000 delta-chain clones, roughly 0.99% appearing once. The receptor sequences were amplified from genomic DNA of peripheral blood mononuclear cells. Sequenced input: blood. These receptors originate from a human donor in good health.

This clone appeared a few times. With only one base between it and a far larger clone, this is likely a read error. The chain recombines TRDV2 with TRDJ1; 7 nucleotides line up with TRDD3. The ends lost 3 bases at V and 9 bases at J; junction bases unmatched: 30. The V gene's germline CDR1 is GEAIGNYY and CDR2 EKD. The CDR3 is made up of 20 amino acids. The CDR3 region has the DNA TGTGCCTGTGACCCCTGGGGTGGGTCCCATTTCGGGGGATTAAGGAAAGAACTCATCTTT. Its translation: CACDPWGGSHFGGLRKELIF.

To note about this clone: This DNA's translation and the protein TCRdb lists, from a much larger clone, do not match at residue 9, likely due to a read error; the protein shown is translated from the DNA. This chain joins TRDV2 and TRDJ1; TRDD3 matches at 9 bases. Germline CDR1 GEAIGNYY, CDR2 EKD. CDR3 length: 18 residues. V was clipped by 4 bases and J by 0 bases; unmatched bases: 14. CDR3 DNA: TGTGCCTGTGATCAACTGGGGGACTGTATGGGCCACACCGATAAACTCATCTTT. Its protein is CACDQLGDCMGHTDKLIF.

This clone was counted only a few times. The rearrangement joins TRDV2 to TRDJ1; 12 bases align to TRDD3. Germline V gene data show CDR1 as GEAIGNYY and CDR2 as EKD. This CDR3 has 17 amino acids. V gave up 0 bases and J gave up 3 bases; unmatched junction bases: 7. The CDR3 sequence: CACDTVAGGYAPDKLIF. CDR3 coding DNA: TGTGCCTGTGACACCGTGGCTGGGGGATACGCTCCCGATAAACTCATCTTT.

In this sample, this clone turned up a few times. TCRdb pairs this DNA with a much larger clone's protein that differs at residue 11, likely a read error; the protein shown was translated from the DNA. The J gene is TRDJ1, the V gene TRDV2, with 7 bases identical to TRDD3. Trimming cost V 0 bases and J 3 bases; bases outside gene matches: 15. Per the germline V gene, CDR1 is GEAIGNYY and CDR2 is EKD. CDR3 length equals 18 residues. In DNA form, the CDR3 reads TGTGCCTGTGACACCGTAGCCGGGGGATCTGCTGTATCCGATAAACTCATCTTT. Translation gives CACDTVAGGSAVSDKLIF.

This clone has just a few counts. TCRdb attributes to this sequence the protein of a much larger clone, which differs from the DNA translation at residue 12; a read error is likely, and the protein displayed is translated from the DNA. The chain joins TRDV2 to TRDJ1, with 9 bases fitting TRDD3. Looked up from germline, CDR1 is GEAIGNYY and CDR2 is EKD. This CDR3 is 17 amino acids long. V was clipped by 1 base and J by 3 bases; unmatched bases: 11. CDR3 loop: CACDTLTGGLHADKLIF. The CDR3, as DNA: TGTGCCTGTGACACTCTTACTGGGGGACTCCATGCCGATAAACTCATCTTT.

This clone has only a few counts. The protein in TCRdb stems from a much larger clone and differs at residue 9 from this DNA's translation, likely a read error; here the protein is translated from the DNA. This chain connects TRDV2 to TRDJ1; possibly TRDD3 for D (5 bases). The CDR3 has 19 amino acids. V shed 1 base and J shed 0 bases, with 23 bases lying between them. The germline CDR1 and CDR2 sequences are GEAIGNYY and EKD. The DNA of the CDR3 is TGTGCCTGTGACACAGCATTCGCTAGGGGACAGCGGTACACCGATAAACTCATCTTT. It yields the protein CACDTAFARGQRYTDKLIF.

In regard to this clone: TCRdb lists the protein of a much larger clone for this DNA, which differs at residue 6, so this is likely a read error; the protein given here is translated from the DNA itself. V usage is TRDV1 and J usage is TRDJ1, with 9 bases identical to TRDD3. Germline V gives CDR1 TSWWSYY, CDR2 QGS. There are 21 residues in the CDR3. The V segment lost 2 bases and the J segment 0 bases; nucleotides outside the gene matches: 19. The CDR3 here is CALGEYSRWGMREEYTDKLIF. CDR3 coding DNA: TGTGCTCTTGGGGAATATTCCCGCTGGGGGATGCGAGAAGAGTACACCGATAAACTCATCTTT.

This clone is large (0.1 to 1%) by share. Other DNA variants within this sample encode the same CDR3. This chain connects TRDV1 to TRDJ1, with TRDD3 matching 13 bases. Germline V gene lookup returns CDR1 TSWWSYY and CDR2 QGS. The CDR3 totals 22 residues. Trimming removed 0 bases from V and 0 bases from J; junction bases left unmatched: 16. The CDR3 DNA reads TGTGCTCTTGGGGAACTCTACCCGTACTGGGGGATACGGGGGCCATACACCGATAAACTCATCTTT. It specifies CALGELYPYWGIRGPYTDKLIF.